This T cell receptor beta chain derives from a study of cytomegalovirus exposure and HLA in healthy donors (dated by TCRdb to 2016 to 2017). For context, the study as a whole: An earlier analysis of roughly 630 of the donors reported roughly 270 Gb of sequence data and 120 million or so unique TCR beta sequences from around 200 million T cells. An early release covering roughly 640 HLA-typed donors comprised around 300 gigabases of sequencing data and approximately 80 million unique TCR sequences. Among the roughly 400 genotyped donors, approximately 76% belonged to the genetic ancestry cluster associated with self-reported Caucasian donors. The study was designed to test whether signatures of past pathogen exposure could be identified by cataloging public T cell receptors. Using immunosequencing, the study profiled T cell repertoires from 550 to 750 subjects and related those repertoires to cytomegalovirus serostatus. A separate validation cohort of 100 to 150 different subjects was used in addition to the approximately 700-subject first cohort. High-throughput TCR immunosequencing, statistical association of individual TCRs with disease status, and machine learning were combined to predict cytomegalovirus infection status. To study patterns of TCR occurrence, a later analysis re-analyzed previously published TCR beta repertoires from around 660 donors and added high-resolution HLA genotyping. Rather than drawing on any new phenotypic data, the later analysis identified candidate immune exposures from TCR beta sequences and the way those sequences occurred across donors. In an earlier analysis of roughly 600 of the donors, high-throughput TCR beta sequencing was used to judge whether each TCR beta V gene segment behaved as functional or pseudogenic. Alongside the repertoire data, information on donor age, sex, ethnicity and CMV serostatus was compiled. A later genetic analysis took genome-wide SNP genotypes for about 60% of the roughly 670 donors and used that subset as a discovery cohort. All discovery cohort repertoires had been generated using a single sequencing platform. Both class I and class II loci were covered by HLA typing, at four-digit resolution. The number of typed donors differed by locus: roughly 620-630 for A, B, C, DRB1 and DQB1; about 520 for DQA1; some 590 for DPA1; and around 450 for DPB1. Roughly 5 DR-DQ haplotypes were handled as single units for association and clustering, since linkage in the cohort was strong. On average, roughly 240,000 unique TCR beta nucleotide sequences were sequenced per donor among roughly 430 genotyped donors of the cohort, with roughly 19% of those sequences being non-productive.

The library was produced with the immunoSEQ multiplex PCR assay. For the multiplex PCR, a mixture combining 60 forward primers for TCR Vbeta segments and 13 reverse primers for TCR Jbeta segments was used. The CDR3 region of rearranged TCR beta genes was amplified from genomic DNA by a multiplex PCR assay. On the Illumina HiSeq System, the amplified TCR beta libraries were sequenced as 87-base-pair reads. The original pipeline was this. Across the roughly 640 repertoires, a later analysis counted 78 million or so unique TCR beta chains, around 11 million of which were shared by at least two donors. Raw reads were error-corrected and collapsed into unique sequences with a nearest-neighbor algorithm that merged closely related sequences to remove PCR and sequencing errors. CDR3 sequences were aligned to IMGT reference sequences to assign V, D and J gene segments. For a sequence to be retained, a match of at least six nucleotides was required to both a V gene segment and a J gene segment. Rearrangements were classified as productive when the CDR3 lacked stop codons and remained in frame with V and J, and all other rearrangements were classified as non-productive. Following IMGT convention, CDR3 was defined as the stretch from the second conserved V-encoded cysteine up to the conserved J-encoded phenylalanine. The earlier analysis of 450 to 750 of the donors excluded any sequence lacking an unambiguous match to a single V gene segment. In an earlier analysis of about 590 of the donors, a V segment was called functional when productive rearrangements were above 56.7%, and segregating when the standard deviation between donors exceeded 5%. A statistical classification framework was developed to diagnose cytomegalovirus status using the catalog of TCR beta chain sequences. A later analysis assigned V and J genes by comparing TCR nucleotide sequences with IMGT/GENE-DB human TR gene sequences. In a later analysis, CDR3 sequences and most-parsimonious VDJ recombination scenarios were assigned using the TCRdist pipeline. In a later analysis, each TCR beta chain was defined by its CDR3 amino acid sequence together with its V-gene family, and reads lacking a unique V-gene family were excluded. To address suspected cross-contamination and a sequencing artifact, a later analysis removed a few hundred highly shared, low-generation-probability nucleotide sequences. In a later analysis, a clonal expansion index for each public chain was calculated from normalized within-repertoire ranks of inferred template counts. Generation probabilities in a later analysis came from a VDJ recombination model fitted to out-of-frame rearrangements, and those results were checked against IGoR. In a later analysis, TCR-TCR, TCR-HLA and TCR-CMV co-occurrence was scored with hypergeometric tests, and a repertoire-size bias correction was applied to TCR pairs. A later analysis estimated false discovery rates by permuting HLA or CMV assignments 20 times. In a later analysis, co-occurring TCRs were grouped with DBSCAN, and TCRdist sequence similarity was added when clustering was performed within HLA-allele-positive subsets. Repertoires with fewer than 30,000 or more than 120,000 public chains were left out of co-occurrence clustering, as were five repertoires with anomalous nucleotide sharing. This is the immuneACCESS table as TCRdb keeps it, with only in-frame sequences that have V and J called. A part of the clones is gone; compared with another copy, unresolved V genes explain less than half, and the rest is unexplained. The V and J calls and clone size come from that table; D and trimming were worked out from the DNA. The sample table holds 150,000 to 180,000 clones, of which approximately 74% were seen once. The ten largest clones capture around 2.3% of the sample.

Overall study outcomes, separate from this receptor: Compared with the approximately 670-donor mean, donors in an Asian-associated ancestry cluster had fewer N-insertions in productive TCRs, according to a later genetic analysis. An association between a missense DCLRE1C variant and V-gene and J-gene trimming of TCR beta chains was found in a later genetic analysis and replicated in an independent cohort. According to a later analysis, TCR association rates differed among HLA loci, with DRB1 alleles showing the most associated TCRs and HLA-C alleles showing the fewest. CMV serostatus was the only immune exposure information available for the cohort. Because counts were too low, seventeen rarely observed V segments, including chromosome 9 orphons, were left out of the earlier analysis of some 600 of the donors. According to a later analysis, parvovirus B19, influenza, CMV and Epstein-Barr virus appeared linked to several top co-occurrence clusters. In a later analysis, HLA-associated TCR beta chains were found to be more clonally expanded and to have lower generation probabilities than equally common non-associated chains. Some IMGT-functional V segments, including TRBV6-2 and TRBV6-3, could not be told apart with the 87-base-pair reads, so those segments were excluded. A cluster of highly shared sequence variants was judged likely to represent a technical artifact of the sequencing pipeline. A later analysis associated about 17,000 TCR beta sequences with specific HLA alleles at a false discovery rate of 0.05. Across donors, most TCR sequences were observed very rarely, whereas some public TCRs were present in many individuals. Because some donors lacked HLA typing at each locus, the association tests relied only on the typed subset. The authors suggested that the approach could potentially be generalized to other disease states and immunological phenotypes. This cohort had only TCR beta chains sequenced, and the lack of alpha or paired-chain data limited which features could be detected. The presence/absence analyses assumed that sequencing depth was roughly uniform across donors, and that assumption may not be true. A later analysis found that most CMV-associated TCR beta chains appeared HLA-restricted, with HLA associations seemingly driven largely by CMV exposure. In an earlier analysis of 450 to 750 of the donors, most TCR beta V segments appeared in productive rearrangements about 90% or about 30% of the time, broadly matching IMGT annotations. Cytomegalovirus status was reported to be diagnosed by the classifier with high specificity and sensitivity in both the original and validation cohorts. Linkage disequilibrium might explain the correlated functional status among segregating V segments, but an unknown experimental factor could not be ruled out. In vitro tests confirmed that a few of the cytomegalovirus-associated TCR beta chains recognize cytomegalovirus antigens. A further reported finding was that TCR beta sequences accurately predicted the HLA-A and HLA-B alleles for most subjects in the first cohort. The study listed approximately 150 TCR beta chains as associated with cytomegalovirus. Strong co-occurrence of HLA alleles, especially DR and DQ, made assigning TCR associations to individual alleles difficult.

A note on this clone: Its antigen remains undetermined. No qualities accompany the bases; no much larger clone lies one base away.

In total, 630 or so healthy bone marrow donors made up the cohort. At the time of sampling, all cohort members were nominally healthy, though unrecorded immune exposures were likely present. The donor was CMV seronegative and belonged to the group of 352 seronegative cohort members. A peripheral blood sample was collected from each donor, and TCR beta sequencing was performed on peripheral blood mononuclear cells. Genomic DNA extraction from the blood cell samples was performed with the Qiagen DNeasy Blood Extraction Kit. The CDR3 starts with the cysteine, ends with the phenylalanine, and has 15 residues. Of the read, only the CDR3 DNA is kept; its 45 bases are in frame from base 1. V lost 5 bases and J lost 9 bases, and the count of bases not matched to a germline gene is 12. Based on the germline V gene, the CDR1 and CDR2 sequences are SGHAT and FQNNGV.

The origin of this receptor is a man younger than 40 in good health and CMV-seronegative. Recombination connected TRBV11-2 to TRBJ2-2, and 7 junctional nucleotides match TRBD1. Sequenced sample: PBMCs. The DNA sequence is given as TGTGCCAGCAGCCCCCGGACAGGACTTGACCGGGAGCTGTTTTTT. Translation gives CASSPRTGLDRELFF.